These 5 T cell receptor beta chains were sequenced from one sample in a study of technical replicates of blood from several donors. The protocol was immunoSEQ multiplex PCR, while the TCRdb copy is restricted to in-frame clones and leaves out a portion. The table records roughly 71,000 clones, roughly 92% of them present only once. The sequenced material came from T cells isolated from PBMCs. These TCRs come from a human donor in good health.

The chain uses TRBV19 and TRBJ2-7, with TRBD2 as a possible D gene (7 bases). The CDR3 has 14 residues. Between the trimmed V and J ends, which lost 10 bases and 6 bases, there was a span of 22 bases. From germline, CDR1 is LNHDA and CDR2 SQIVND (reference sequence). The CDR3 reads CATQVVRGAGEQYF. As DNA, the CDR3 is TGTGCCACCCAGGTGGTACGGGGGGCGGGCGAGCAGTACTTC.

The chain recombines TRBV27 with TRBJ2-1, with TRBD2 identical over 11 bases. The CDR3 is 15 amino acids. The V gene's germline CDR1 is MNHEY and CDR2 SMNVEV (reference sequence). The V segment lost 6 bases and the J segment 5 bases; nucleotides outside the gene matches: 6. The CDR3 nucleotides read TGTGCCAGCAGGGTTGGGACTAGCGGAAACAATGAGCAGTTCTTC. Amino acid sequence: CASRVGTSGNNEQFF.

The chain combines TRBV28 with TRBJ2-3; D may be TRBD2 (6 bases). The CDR3 runs to 16 residues. Deletions cut 6 bases from V and 0 bases from J, with 16 bases between. CDR1 is MDHEN and CDR2 is SYDVKM in the germline V gene. The CDR3 DNA reads as TGTGCCAGCAGCCCTCTAGCGCCTACTAGCACAGATACGCAGTATTTT. Translation gives CASSPLAPTSTDTQYF.

The chain is built from TRBV29-1 and TRBJ1-4, with D possibly matching TRBD1 (6 bases). Germline CDR1 and CDR2: SQVTM and ANQGSEA. The CDR3 extends over 13 amino acids. V was clipped by 1 base and J by 8 bases, with 11 bases between them. CDR3 nucleotide sequence: TGCAGCGTTGAAGCAGGGGCTAGGGAAAAACTGTTTTTT. It translates to CSVEAGAREKLFF.

This clone has a single count. The chain carries TRBV6-5 and TRBJ1-2; tentatively, D is TRBD1 (5 bases). The CDR3 loop spans 13 amino acids. The V gene lost 2 bases and the J gene lost 2 bases, with 6 bases spanning the gap. Germline V gene sequence: CDR1 MNHEY, CDR2 SVGAGI. The CDR3 loop is CASSYHRNYGYTF. The CDR3 nucleotides are TGTGCCAGCAGTTACCACAGGAACTATGGCTACACCTTC.